The next 21 T cell receptor beta chains were all read from a single sample in a study of OX40 agonist ivuxolimab in advanced cancers. This table comes from immunoSEQ multiplex PCR, and its TCRdb copy is limited to in-frame clones, with some not included. Among roughly 80,000 clones listed, approximately 86% were seen once. Sequences were derived from CD4+ or CD8+ T cells sorted from blood, sampled in a trial of the OX40 agonist ivuxolimab. The receptors come from an adult with an advanced solid tumor such as melanoma, head and neck, liver or kidney cancer.

CDR3 in DNA: TGCGCCAGCAGCCAGGGACAGGGGGCGAACACCGGGGAGCTGTTTTTT. Its translation: CASSQGQGANTGELFF. This chain uses TRBV4-3 with TRBJ2-2, with TRBD1 identical over 11 bases. This CDR3 has 16 amino acids. J was trimmed by 0 bases and V by 3 bases; bases with no gene match: 0. Per germline, CDR1 LGHNA and CDR2 YSLEER.

Written as DNA, the CDR3 is TGTGCCAGCAGTTTATTCCAGGAGGGACGCTACGAGCAGTACTTC. Translated, it gives CASSLFQEGRYEQYF. V usage is TRBV28 and J usage is TRBJ2-7; perhaps TRBD2 as D (6 bases). The CDR3 has 15 residues. V was cut by 1 base and J by 3 bases, with 13 bases left in between. Germline V CDR1 and CDR2: MDHEN, SYDVKM.

The chain recombines TRBV7-2 with TRBJ2-7; 9 nucleotides agree with TRBD1. The CDR3 consists of 14 residues. CDR1 is SGHTA, CDR2 FQGNSA, per germline. With V trimmed by 6 bases and J by 7 bases, 10 bases remained unmatched. CDR3 DNA: TGTGCCAGCAGTTCCGGGACAGGGACTTGGGAGCAGTACTTC. Protein sequence: CASSSGTGTWEQYF.

The chain is built from TRBV2 and TRBJ2-3; 8 bases are shared with TRBD2. The CDR3 runs to 16 residues. Trimming at V came to 7 bases and at J to 0 bases, leaving 9 bases not matched to a gene. CDR1 and CDR2 from the germline V gene are SNHLY and FYNNEI. This CDR3 reads CASTPISGISTDTQYF. The CDR3 DNA reads as TGTGCCAGCACCCCAATTAGCGGGATTAGCACAGATACGCAGTATTTT.

V usage is TRBV27 and J usage is TRBJ2-7; D gene uncertain. Germline loops: CDR1 MNHEY, CDR2 SMNVEV (reference sequence). Trimming pared 6 bases from V and 6 bases from J, leaving 15 bases between. The CDR3 runs 13 residues. The CDR3 protein is CASRDQDRREQYF. CDR3 sequence (DNA): TGTGCCAGCAGGGATCAGGACCGTCGCGAGCAGTACTTC.

The chain uses TRBV11-2 and TRBJ2-1, with D uncertain. This CDR3 comprises 13 residues. The V end was cut by 5 bases, the J end by 10 bases, with 15 bases between. Germline V lookup: CDR1 SGHAT, CDR2 FQNNGV. In DNA form, the CDR3 reads TGTGCCAGCAGCACCGCGGCAGGTGGCGAGCAGTTCTTC. It is translated as CASSTAAGGEQFF.

The chain joins TRBV19 to TRBJ1-4; D unresolved. The V end was cut by 4 bases, the J end by 4 bases, with 13 bases between. This CDR3 has 15 residues. Germline CDR1 reads LNHDA; CDR2 reads SQIVND (reference sequence). The CDR3 reads CASSRRSGDNEKLFF. For the CDR3, the DNA is TGTGCCAGTAGTAGGAGGTCTGGGGATAATGAAAAACTGTTTTTT.

Only a few counts were recorded for this clone. The DNA of the CDR3 is TGTGCCAGCAGCTTAGCCCCCTACAATGAGCAGTTCTTC. Encoded protein: CASSLAPYNEQFF. The V and J genes are TRBV7-9 and TRBJ2-1, with D uncertain. Trimming stripped 0 bases from V and 2 bases from J, with 2 bases between. Germline V CDR1 and CDR2: SEHNR, FQNEAQ (reference sequence). This CDR3 has 13 residues.

The rearrangement joins TRBV13 to TRBJ1-5; TRBD1 aligns across 9 bases. CDR3 size: 15 residues. Looked up from germline, CDR1 is PRHDT and CDR2 is FYEKMQ (reference sequence). J gave up 6 bases and V 4 bases, and 7 bases lay outside the gene matches. The CDR3 is CASSSGTGPFQPQHF. CDR3 nucleotides: TGTGCCAGCAGCTCCGGGACAGGGCCTTTTCAGCCCCAGCATTTT.

The sample holds a few counts of this clone. V gene TRBV29-1 combines with J gene TRBJ2-1; D not certain. The germline gives CDR1 SQVTM, CDR2 ANQGSEA. Trimming shortened V by 8 bases and J by 0 bases, and 14 bases separated the two germline ends. The CDR3 totals 14 residues. The CDR3 here is CSCAFSSSYNEQFF. DNA of the CDR3: TGCAGCTGTGCGTTTAGCAGCTCCTACAATGAGCAGTTCTTC.

A few counts support this clone. The chain has TRBV11-3 and TRBJ2-7; weak D call: TRBD1 (5 bases). V dropped 11 bases and J dropped 2 bases, with 13 bases sitting between them. Germline V lookup: CDR1 SGHNT, CDR2 YENEEA. CDR3 length: 12 residues. The CDR3 protein is CALKDTTYEQYF. Written as DNA, the CDR3 is TGTGCCCTTAAGGACACCACCTACGAGCAGTACTTC.

The V call is TRBV7-2, the J call TRBJ2-5; 8 nucleotides agree with TRBD1. This CDR3 has 14 residues. The germline V gene encodes CDR1 SGHTA and CDR2 FQGNSA. After removal of 3 bases from V and 5 bases from J, the junction contained 5 bases not matched to a gene. The CDR3 loop reads CASSFRGRRETQYF. CDR3 DNA sequence: TGTGCCAGCAGCTTCAGGGGGCGTCGGGAGACCCAGTACTTC.

The rearrangement links TRBV5-1 to TRBJ2-7, with D possibly being TRBD1 (6 bases). CDR1 and CDR2 (germline): SGHRS, YFSETQ. This CDR3 is 15 amino acids long. The V end was cut by 4 bases, the J end by 2 bases, with 16 bases between. The CDR3 DNA reads TGCGCCAGCAGCAAGACTACCGGGACAACCTACGAGCAGTACTTC. It translates to CASSKTTGTTYEQYF.

The chain is built from TRBV11-2 and TRBJ1-3; the D gene is possibly TRBD1 (5 bases). Trimming stripped 5 bases from V and 0 bases from J, with 14 bases between. The CDR3 is made up of 16 amino acids. Germline lookup yields CDR1 SGHAT and CDR2 FQNNGV. The CDR3 DNA reads as TGTGCCAGCAGCCGGGACCGACCATACTCTGGAAACACCATATATTTT. Protein sequence: CASSRDRPYSGNTIYF.

The chain joins TRBV15 to TRBJ2-7; 8 nucleotides line up with TRBD1. Germline values: CDR1 LNHNV, CDR2 YYDKDF (reference sequence). The CDR3 loop spans 14 amino acids. The trim removed 5 bases at V and 6 bases at J, leaving 9 bases unmatched. Here the CDR3 reads CATSGRTGFGEQYF. The CDR3 coding sequence is TGTGCCACCAGCGGCCGGACAGGGTTTGGCGAGCAGTACTTC.

This chain connects TRBV7-2 to TRBJ1-4, with D perhaps TRBD1 (6 bases). CDR1 is SGHTA and CDR2 is FQGNSA in the germline V gene. The CDR3 is 18 amino acids. V dropped 0 bases and J dropped 4 bases, with 18 bases sitting between them. The CDR3 loop reads CASSLAHTGIPSNEKLFF. Written as DNA, the CDR3 is TGTGCCAGCAGCTTAGCGCATACAGGGATCCCTAGTAATGAAAAACTGTTTTTT.

This clone was picked up one time. The rearrangement links TRBV7-3 to TRBJ2-1, with 7 bases lining up with TRBD2. The CDR3 length is 18 residues. Germline lookup yields CDR1 SGHTA and CDR2 FQGTGA. After removal of 0 bases from V and 0 bases from J, the junction contained 8 bases not matched to a gene. CDR3 nucleotides: TGTGCCAGCAGCTTAACGAGGAGAGCGGGAAACTCCTACAATGAGCAGTTCTTC. Translation: CASSLTRRAGNSYNEQFF.

This chain links TRBV19 with TRBJ2-7, with 8 bases that match TRBD1. Germline V CDR1 and CDR2: LNHDA, SQIVND (reference sequence). Unmatched junction bases numbered 3, after V lost 6 bases and J lost 2 bases. This CDR3 is built from 13 residues. CDR3 loop: CASSHRGTYEQYF. The CDR3 region has the DNA TGTGCCAGTAGCCACAGGGGGACCTACGAGCAGTACTTC.

This chain uses TRBV19 with TRBJ1-5, with D perhaps TRBD1 (6 bases). The CDR3 consists of 17 residues. V was pared by 3 bases and J by 6 bases, with 21 bases between. CDR1 and CDR2 (germline): LNHDA, SQIVND (reference sequence). CDR3 loop: CASSIGRRTGGGQPQHF. CDR3 DNA: TGTGCCAGTAGTATTGGCAGGCGGACTGGAGGGGGTCAGCCCCAGCATTTT.

The chain uses TRBV2 and TRBJ1-2; D might be TRBD1 (5 bases). V was cut by 6 bases and J by 4 bases, with 12 bases left in between. Germline-derived CDR1 and CDR2 are SNHLY and FYNNEI. The CDR3 is 13 residues long. The CDR3 reads CASSPTATYGYTF. Written as DNA, the CDR3 is TGTGCCAGCAGCCCGACAGCCACCTATGGCTACACCTTC.

The chain carries TRBV2 and TRBJ1-2; no clear D. Germline lookup yields CDR1 SNHLY and CDR2 FYNNEI. V lost 1 base to trimming and J lost 7 bases, with 7 bases between them. This CDR3 contains 12 residues. The CDR3 DNA sequence: TGTGCCAGCAGTGAAGACGGCTTTGGCTACACCTTC. It encodes CASSEDGFGYTF.